Each of the 27 T cell receptor beta chains below was sequenced from the same sample in a study of T cell changes during pregnancy in multiple sclerosis. Profiled with immunoSEQ multiplex PCR; TCRdb holds only in-frame clones, not every one. The data show 100,000 or so clones, 90% seen once. Sequenced material: peripheral blood, taken in the second trimester of pregnancy. These receptor sequences come from a female donor in good health, enrolled as a control in a pregnancy study.

This chain connects TRBV27 to TRBJ2-2; no firm D call. V lost 2 bases to trimming and J lost 4 bases, with 8 bases between them. CDR1 and CDR2 from the germline V gene are MNHEY and SMNVEV (reference sequence). The CDR3 has 14 amino acids. CDR3 nucleotide sequence: TGTGCCAGCAGTTTAGATGGAGTCACCGGGGAGCTGTTTTTT. This gives the protein CASSLDGVTGELFF.

V is TRBV18 and J is TRBJ1-2; 8 bases agree with TRBD1. J was trimmed by 6 bases and V by 3 bases; bases with no gene match: 6. The CDR3 consists of 14 residues. Germline V gene lookup returns CDR1 KGHSH and CDR2 LQKENI. In DNA form, the CDR3 reads TGTGCCAGCTCACCGGGGACAGGCATTCATGGCTACACCTTC. Its protein is CASSPGTGIHGYTF.

This rearrangement joins TRBV27 to TRBJ2-2; TRBD2 agrees at 12 bases. Unmatched junction bases numbered 15, after V lost 5 bases and J lost 5 bases. The V gene's germline CDR1 is MNHEY and CDR2 SMNVEV (reference sequence). CDR3 length: 19 amino acids. CDR3 DNA sequence: TGTGCCAGCAGTCCCGTATGGGAACTAGCGGGAGGCGGGACCGGGGAGCTGTTTTTT. This encodes CASSPVWELAGGGTGELFF.

The chain joins TRBV19 to TRBJ1-1, with D unresolved. The CDR3 runs to 16 residues. The V and J ends lost 0 bases and 4 bases respectively, with 15 bases between them. Germline V gene data show CDR1 as LNHDA and CDR2 as SQIVND (reference sequence). The CDR3 loop reads CASSIDAAPTATEAFF. Here the CDR3 DNA reads TGTGCCAGTAGTATAGACGCCGCCCCCACAGCCACTGAAGCTTTCTTT.

This clone has more than one count but fewer than ten. V and J are TRBV6-5 and TRBJ2-7, with D hard to call. V lost 4 bases to trimming and J lost 3 bases, with 19 bases between them. The CDR3 extends over 16 amino acids. Germline V gives CDR1 MNHEY, CDR2 SVGAGI. The CDR3 sequence is CASSSRVPPSFYEQYF. CDR3 DNA sequence: TGTGCCAGCAGTTCCCGGGTCCCCCCTTCTTTCTACGAGCAGTACTTC.

The gene calls are TRBV5-1 and TRBJ2-1, with D possibly TRBD2 on 5 matching bases. Germline CDR1 reads SGHRS; CDR2 reads YFSETQ. The CDR3 length is 13 residues. The V gene lost 6 bases and the J gene lost 7 bases, with 14 bases spanning the gap. The chain's CDR3 is CASNAGLGNEQFF. The CDR3 region has the DNA TGCGCCAGCAATGCGGGTCTGGGAAATGAGCAGTTCTTC.

This chain connects TRBV6-5 to TRBJ1-2; 8 positions match TRBD1. CDR3 length: 13 residues. Germline-derived CDR1 and CDR2 are MNHEY and SVGAGI. J was trimmed by 8 bases and V by 9 bases; bases with no gene match: 11. Here the CDR3 DNA reads TGTGCCAGTCAAAGGACAGGGATGATCGGCTACACCTTC. Its translation: CASQRTGMIGYTF.

Note on this clone: This sample includes further DNA sequences coding for the same CDR3. The gene calls are TRBV7-2 and TRBJ1-4, with D possibly matching TRBD1 (5 bases). The CDR3 consists of 14 residues. Germline lookup yields CDR1 SGHTA and CDR2 FQGNSA. V lost 1 base and J 5 bases, leaving 8 bases between the germline ends. In DNA form, the CDR3 reads TGTGCCAGCAGCTTAGTTGGGGGGAATGAAAAACTGTTTTTT. Translation: CASSLVGGNEKLFF.

J is TRBJ1-1 and V is TRBV29-1; a possible D gene is TRBD1 (5 bases). The CDR3 is 17 amino acids. The V gene lost 6 bases and the J gene lost 4 bases, with 27 bases spanning the gap. The V gene's germline CDR1 is SQVTM and CDR2 ANQGSEA. The CDR3 DNA is TGCAGCGTGAGGGGCACGGAAGCGGGGGTACGGTCCACTGAAGCTTTCTTT. It codes for CSVRGTEAGVRSTEAFF.

The genes are TRBV7-9 and TRBJ1-1, with 8 bases that match TRBD1. The CDR3 sequence is 13 residues long. The ends lost 5 bases at V and 5 bases at J; junction bases unmatched: 4. Germline V gene lookup returns CDR1 SEHNR and CDR2 FQNEAQ (reference sequence). CDR3 amino acids: CASSRTGRTEAFF. The DNA for the CDR3 is TGTGCCAGCAGCCGGACAGGGAGGACTGAAGCTTTCTTT. The full variable domain, in which reference TRBV7-9 and TRBJ1-1 provide the parts outside the CDR3, is DTGVSQNPRHKITKRGQNVTFRCDPISEHNRLYWYRQTLGQGPEFLTYFQNEAQLEKSRLLSDRFSAERPKGSFSTLEIQRTEQGDSAMYLCASSRTGRTEAFFGQGTRLTVV.

The chain employs TRBV5-1 and TRBJ2-2; D is possibly TRBD1 (6 bases). Germline values: CDR1 SGHRS, CDR2 YFSETQ. V dropped 4 bases and J dropped 1 base, with 14 bases sitting between them. The CDR3 is 16 residues long. This chain's CDR3 is CASSPVPTGNTGELFF. Written as DNA, the CDR3 is TGCGCCAGCAGCCCCGTGCCGACAGGGAACACCGGGGAGCTGTTTTTT.

This clone was detected once. CDR3 nucleotides: TGTGCCAGCAAAGGACTCAATGAGCAGTTCTTC. It yields the protein CASKGLNEQFF. The chain uses TRBV7-9 and TRBJ2-1, with D perhaps TRBD2 (5 bases). There are 11 residues in the CDR3. CDR1 is SEHNR and CDR2 is FQNEAQ in the germline V gene (reference sequence). The V end was cut by 7 bases, the J end by 6 bases, with 7 bases between.

The chain recombines TRBV27 with TRBJ1-1, with D tentatively TRBD1 (6 bases). V was clipped by 7 bases and J by 4 bases, with 16 bases between them. The CDR3 runs to 14 residues. The germline V gene encodes CDR1 MNHEY and CDR2 SMNVEV (reference sequence). The CDR3 DNA is TGTGCCAGCACCCCGGCCGGGACAACCACTGAAGCTTTCTTT. Its translation is CASTPAGTTTEAFF.

The chain is built from TRBV7-2 and TRBJ2-7; 12 nucleotides agree with TRBD2. V shed 5 bases and J 3 bases; nucleotides not matched to a gene: 8. Germline CDR1 reads SGHTA; CDR2 reads FQGNSA. This CDR3 comprises 16 residues. The CDR3 sequence is CASSIPLAGGFYEQYF. The CDR3 DNA reads as TGTGCCAGCAGCATCCCCCTAGCGGGGGGGTTCTACGAGCAGTACTTC.

This rearrangement joins TRBV28 to TRBJ1-2, with D possibly matching TRBD1 (5 bases). This CDR3 has 14 residues. With 5 bases removed from V and 3 bases from J, the gap between germline ends came to 13 bases. Germline lookup yields CDR1 MDHEN and CDR2 SYDVKM. DNA for the CDR3: TGTGCCAGCAGTGGTGGGGGGGTCTACTATGGCTACACCTTC. Its protein product is CASSGGGVYYGYTF.

The CDR3 is CASSVGSLPGDTEAFF. In DNA form, the CDR3 reads TGTGCCAGCAGCGTAGGCAGCCTCCCGGGAGACACTGAAGCTTTCTTT. The chain combines TRBV9 with TRBJ1-1; D gene uncertain. V shed 0 bases and J shed 3 bases, with 15 bases lying between them. The germline gives CDR1 SGDLS, CDR2 YYNGEE. The CDR3 is 16 amino acids.

The chain combines TRBV11-3 with TRBJ2-2; tentatively, D is TRBD1 (6 bases). CDR3 size: 16 residues. Deletions cut 1 base from V and 3 bases from J, with 12 bases between. Germline loops: CDR1 SGHNT, CDR2 YENEEA. The CDR3 region has the DNA TGTGCCAGCAGCTTAGGGAACAGGGTCTACACCGGGGAGCTGTTTTTT. Its protein is CASSLGNRVYTGELFF.

The chain links TRBV7-9 to TRBJ2-7, with D possibly TRBD2 on 5 matching bases. Trimming pared 8 bases from V and 6 bases from J, leaving 11 bases between. CDR1 and CDR2 (germline): SEHNR, FQNEAQ (reference sequence). The CDR3 is 11 amino acids. CDR3 coding DNA: TGTGCCAGCGCTTATGCGGGCGAGCAGTACTTC. Protein sequence: CASAYAGEQYF.

This chain links TRBV2 with TRBJ1-4; D gene unclear. CDR3 size: 12 residues. Deletions cut 3 bases from V and 10 bases from J, with 9 bases between. Germline-derived CDR1 and CDR2 are SNHLY and FYNNEI. In nucleotides, the CDR3 is TGTGCCAGCAGTGATGCTATTGGAAAACTGTTTTTT. Its protein product is CASSDAIGKLFF.

The V gene is TRBV4-3, the J gene TRBJ2-1; TRBD2 aligns across 10 bases. This CDR3 has 17 residues. V lost 0 bases to trimming and J lost 6 bases; unmatched junction nucleotides: 8. Germline CDR1 LGHNA, CDR2 YSLEER. In DNA form, the CDR3 reads TGCGCCAGCAGCCAAGATCGGACGAGCGGGAGGGTCAATGAGCAGTTCTTC. Amino acids: CASSQDRTSGRVNEQFF.

This sequence joins TRBV6-5 and TRBJ1-1; weak D call: TRBD1 (6 bases). V dropped 2 bases and J dropped 0 bases, with 13 bases sitting between them. Per the germline V gene, CDR1 is MNHEY and CDR2 is SVGAGI. This CDR3 contains 16 residues. CDR3 region: CASSYKTGHLNTEAFF. In nucleotides, the CDR3 is TGTGCCAGCAGTTACAAAACGGGACACCTGAACACTGAAGCTTTCTTT.

The chain carries TRBV7-2 and TRBJ2-3, with a tentative D call TRBD2 (6 bases). The CDR3 contains 13 residues. Trimming stripped 3 bases from V and 6 bases from J, with 10 bases between. The germline CDR1 and CDR2 sequences are SGHTA and FQGNSA. The CDR3 coding sequence is TGTGCCAGCAGCTTCCGAGGGAGGGATACGCAGTATTTT. Protein product: CASSFRGRDTQYF.

The gene calls are TRBV25-1 and TRBJ2-5; 8 bases fit TRBD1. Trimming at V came to 5 bases and at J to 5 bases, leaving 10 bases not matched to a gene. The CDR3 sequence is 15 residues long. Germline V CDR1 and CDR2: MGHDK, SYGVNS. CDR3 DNA: TGTGCCAGCAGTACCCCCCAGGGGGCGCATGAGACCCAGTACTTC. Protein product: CASSTPQGAHETQYF.

This clone was seen just once. J is TRBJ2-1 and V is TRBV10-1, with 13 bases fitting TRBD2. V trimming: 6 bases; J trimming: 2 bases; junction bases outside the gene matches: 10. CDR3 length: 18 residues. Germline V lookup: CDR1 WNHNN, CDR2 SYGVQD (reference sequence). The CDR3, as DNA: TGCGCCAGCAGAGACACTAGCGGGGGGGTTCCGACCTACAATGAGCAGTTCTTC. Amino acids: CASRDTSGGVPTYNEQFF.

The chain has TRBV5-8 and TRBJ2-1, with 7 positions matching TRBD2. V lost 6 bases to trimming and J lost 1 base; unmatched junction nucleotides: 13. There are 17 residues in the CDR3. CDR1 SGHTS and CDR2 YDEGEE come from the germline V gene. CDR3: CASIKTGGGPSYNEQFF. The CDR3, as DNA: TGTGCCAGCATTAAGACGGGGGGAGGGCCGTCCTACAATGAGCAGTTCTTC.

The rearrangement joins TRBV29-1 to TRBJ2-1; maybe TRBD2 (6 bases). The CDR3 has 12 amino acids. Germline CDR1 is SQVTM and CDR2 is ANQGSEA. The V end was cut by 6 bases, the J end by 9 bases, with 15 bases between. In nucleotides, the CDR3 is TGCAGCGTGACCCCCGGGAGCGGTGAGCAGTTCTTC. It encodes CSVTPGSGEQFF.

Here the CDR3 reads CASSQGGSSTEAFF. In DNA form, the CDR3 reads TGTGCCAGCAGCCAAGGAGGCTCCTCCACTGAAGCTTTCTTT. This rearrangement joins TRBV7-2 to TRBJ1-1; D unclear. The CDR3 length is 14 residues. V was cut by 5 bases and J by 4 bases, with 14 bases left in between. Looked up from germline, CDR1 is SGHTA and CDR2 is FQGNSA.